The T cell receptor beta chain under discussion was sequenced for a study of blood T cell repertoires in COVID-19. Assay: immunoSEQ multiplex PCR; the TCRdb copy retains only in-frame clones and omits some. The sample lists around 400,000 clones, around 92% occurring once. Cohort placement rested on clinical history that participants reported themselves. Trimming took 1 base from V and 7 from J, leaving 14 bases between them. Germline V CDR1 and CDR2: MDHEN, SYDVKM. The length of the CDR3 is 16 residues. The sequenced material came from PBMCs or T cells enriched from blood (not recorded which). This chain joins TRBV28 and TRBJ1-6; D ambiguous. The sequence was collected from a woman in her twenties or thirties who had recovered from COVID-19. In nucleotides, the CDR3 is TGTGCCAGCAGTTTATTGGCCCCGGGATTAAATTCACCCCTCCACTTT. It yields the protein CASSLLAPGLNSPLHF.